This is a list of T cell receptor beta chains from one sample in a study of cytomegalovirus exposure and HLA in healthy donors. Sequencing used immunoSEQ multiplex PCR; TCRdb keeps in-frame clones, though not all of them. The table has about 140,000 clones, more than 70% seen once. Sequenced sample: PBMCs. The origin of the receptors is a man aged 45 to 65 in good health and CMV-seronegative. The CDR3 runs from the conserved cysteine through the conserved F or W. Fields, in order: CDR3 DNA, CDR3 protein, J gene, clone size, V gene, D gene. The D gene is left open where the match is weak. The size field is filled for only some rows; it gives once, few, many or a size class.

CDR3nt: TGTGCCTGGAGTGCCGGCGAGGGGGACGCCACTGAAGCTTTCTTT; CDR3aa: CAWSAGEGDATEAFF; j_gene: TRBJ1-1; abundance: NA; v_gene: TRBV30; d_gene: NA
CDR3nt: TGTGCCAGTCGGACAGGGGGCGACGAGCAGTACTTC; CDR3aa: CASRTGGDEQYF; j_gene: TRBJ2-7; abundance: NA; v_gene: TRBV27; d_gene: TRBD1
CDR3nt: TGTGCCAGCATGAAGGAGCGGGGGGGCAACAATGAGCAGTTCTTC; CDR3aa: CASMKERGGNNEQFF; j_gene: TRBJ2-1; abundance: NA; v_gene: TRBV7-8; d_gene: TRBD2
CDR3nt: TGTGCCAGCAGCGACTCAAAAAACACTGAAGCTTTCTTT; CDR3aa: CASSDSKNTEAFF; j_gene: TRBJ1-1; abundance: NA; v_gene: TRBV5-6; d_gene: NA
CDR3nt: TGTGCCAGCAGTTTGGGACAGTTCTCCTACGAGCAGTACTTC; CDR3aa: CASSLGQFSYEQYF; j_gene: TRBJ2-7; abundance: once; v_gene: TRBV6-5; d_gene: TRBD1
CDR3nt: TGTGCCTGGAGTGACGGACGGGGTACGCAGTATTTT; CDR3aa: CAWSDGRGTQYF; j_gene: TRBJ2-3; abundance: NA; v_gene: TRBV30; d_gene: NA
CDR3nt: TGTGCCAGCAGTGAGAGGGACAGGGGAAAGGAGACCCAGTACTTC; CDR3aa: CASSERDRGKETQYF; j_gene: TRBJ2-5; abundance: NA; v_gene: TRBV6-1; d_gene: TRBD1
CDR3nt: TGTGCCAGCAGCTTGGCTCCTAGAACCGGGGCAGATACGCAGTATTTT; CDR3aa: CASSLAPRTGADTQYF; j_gene: TRBJ2-3; abundance: NA; v_gene: TRBV5-6; d_gene: NA
CDR3nt: TGTGCCAGCTCACCACCGGGACAGGGTGCTGGAAACACCATATATTTT; CDR3aa: CASSPPGQGAGNTIYF; j_gene: TRBJ1-3; abundance: NA; v_gene: TRBV18; d_gene: TRBD1
CDR3nt: TGTGCCAGCAGCTTGGTAACCGGGATGGAAGAGACCCAGTACTTC; CDR3aa: CASSLVTGMEETQYF; j_gene: TRBJ2-5; abundance: NA; v_gene: TRBV7-9; d_gene: NA
CDR3nt: TGTGCCAGCAGTCCCGACAGGGGGCGCACCTATGGCTACACCTTC; CDR3aa: CASSPDRGRTYGYTF; j_gene: TRBJ1-2; abundance: NA; v_gene: TRBV6-5; d_gene: TRBD1
CDR3nt: TGTGCCAGCAGAGCGGACAGGGGGCTGGGACAGCAGTACTTC; CDR3aa: CASRADRGLGQQYF; j_gene: TRBJ2-7; abundance: few; v_gene: TRBV2; d_gene: TRBD1
CDR3nt: TGTGCCAGCAGTGCAAAAACAGGGTCGCCCGGGGAGCTGTTTTTT; CDR3aa: CASSAKTGSPGELFF; j_gene: TRBJ2-2; abundance: NA; v_gene: TRBV9; d_gene: NA
CDR3nt: TGCGCCAGCAGCTGGGTCGGGGGGGCTTCCTACGAGCAGTACTTC; CDR3aa: CASSWVGGASYEQYF; j_gene: TRBJ2-7; abundance: NA; v_gene: TRBV5-1; d_gene: TRBD2
CDR3nt: TGTGCCAGCAGTTTAGACGGGACGGGGGTGGGCGCTTTCTTT; CDR3aa: CASSLDGTGVGAFF; j_gene: TRBJ1-1; abundance: NA; v_gene: TRBV27; d_gene: NA
CDR3nt: TGCAGCGTTGAAGTCCTCCCTTTCGGGGGGGGTGCCCTGGGCAATGAGCAGTTCTTC; CDR3aa: CSVEVLPFGGGALGNEQFF; j_gene: TRBJ2-1; abundance: NA; v_gene: TRBV29-1; d_gene: TRBD2
CDR3nt: TGTGCCAGCAGCTTAGCTGCACCTAGAGGCACTGAAGCTTTCTTT; CDR3aa: CASSLAAPRGTEAFF; j_gene: TRBJ1-1; abundance: NA; v_gene: TRBV7-2; d_gene: NA
CDR3nt: TGTGCCAGCAGTGCATCACAGGGGGTAGGCAATCAGCCCCAGCATTTT; CDR3aa: CASSASQGVGNQPQHF; j_gene: TRBJ1-5; abundance: NA; v_gene: TRBV27; d_gene: TRBD1
CDR3nt: TGTGCCAGCAGCACCGGACTAGCGGGAGGTGGCACAGATACGCAGTATTTT; CDR3aa: CASSTGLAGGGTDTQYF; j_gene: TRBJ2-3; abundance: NA; v_gene: TRBV7-3; d_gene: TRBD2
CDR3nt: TGTGCCAGCAGTTTAGGGAGGGGCCCCTACGAGCAGTACTTC; CDR3aa: CASSLGRGPYEQYF; j_gene: TRBJ2-7; abundance: NA; v_gene: TRBV27; d_gene: TRBD2
CDR3nt: TGTGCCAGCAGTGAAACAAGGCACAGGGTGGGCGAGACCCAGTACTTC; CDR3aa: CASSETRHRVGETQYF; j_gene: TRBJ2-5; abundance: NA; v_gene: TRBV6-1; d_gene: NA
CDR3nt: TGTGCCAGCAGCTTAACAGGGGGCTTGGCTGAAGCTTTCTTT; CDR3aa: CASSLTGGLAEAFF; j_gene: TRBJ1-1; abundance: few; v_gene: TRBV7-9; d_gene: TRBD1
CDR3nt: TGTGCCAGCAGCCCGAGAACAGGAGCCCCTGGAAACACCATATATTTT; CDR3aa: CASSPRTGAPGNTIYF; j_gene: TRBJ1-3; abundance: NA; v_gene: TRBV9; d_gene: NA
CDR3nt: TGTGCCAGCAGTGGGGCCTTGAGGGGGTCGTTCTCCTACGAGCAGTACTTC; CDR3aa: CASSGALRGSFSYEQYF; j_gene: TRBJ2-7; abundance: NA; v_gene: TRBV2; d_gene: NA
CDR3nt: TGTGCCAGTAGTTTCACCCTTAATGGAGGGTCCAACTATGGCTACACCTTC; CDR3aa: CASSFTLNGGSNYGYTF; j_gene: TRBJ1-2; abundance: NA; v_gene: TRBV19; d_gene: NA
CDR3nt: TGTGCCAGCAGCCGGGAGGCCAGGGGAGAAGCCGGGGAGCTGTTTTTT; CDR3aa: CASSREARGEAGELFF; j_gene: TRBJ2-2; abundance: once; v_gene: TRBV7-2; d_gene: NA
CDR3nt: TGTGCCAGTAGCACCGACAGGGCCTTGGGCTACACCTTC; CDR3aa: CASSTDRALGYTF; j_gene: TRBJ1-2; abundance: once; v_gene: TRBV19; d_gene: TRBD1
CDR3nt: TGTGCCAGCAGTTTTAAGGGGGCGCATTTAGTAGATGAGCAGTTCTTC; CDR3aa: CASSFKGAHLVDEQFF; j_gene: TRBJ2-1; abundance: few; v_gene: TRBV28; d_gene: TRBD1
CDR3nt: TGTGCCAGTAGCCGACAGGGTTGGGCTTTCTTT; CDR3aa: CASSRQGWAFF; j_gene: TRBJ1-1; abundance: NA; v_gene: TRBV19; d_gene: TRBD1
CDR3nt: TGTGCCAGCAGCTTAGTAATTAGCGGGGGGGCCCCCGGGGAGCTGTTTTTT; CDR3aa: CASSLVISGGAPGELFF; j_gene: TRBJ2-2; abundance: NA; v_gene: TRBV11-2; d_gene: TRBD2
CDR3nt: TGTGCCAGCAGCGGGACAGGGCGAGATGGCTACACCTTC; CDR3aa: CASSGTGRDGYTF; j_gene: TRBJ1-2; abundance: NA; v_gene: TRBV9; d_gene: TRBD1
CDR3nt: TGTGCCAGCAGTCAGGGGACAAACACCGGGGAGCTGTTTTTT; CDR3aa: CASSQGTNTGELFF; j_gene: TRBJ2-2; abundance: NA; v_gene: TRBV27; d_gene: NA
CDR3nt: TGTGCCAGCAGCTTAGATATTCCCCTCGGGTTTAGCAATGAGCAGTTCTTC; CDR3aa: CASSLDIPLGFSNEQFF; j_gene: TRBJ2-1; abundance: NA; v_gene: TRBV11-3; d_gene: NA
CDR3nt: TGTGCCAGCATGATCCACAGGGAGTCCTACAATGAGCAGTTCTTC; CDR3aa: CASMIHRESYNEQFF; j_gene: TRBJ2-1; abundance: few; v_gene: TRBV2; d_gene: NA